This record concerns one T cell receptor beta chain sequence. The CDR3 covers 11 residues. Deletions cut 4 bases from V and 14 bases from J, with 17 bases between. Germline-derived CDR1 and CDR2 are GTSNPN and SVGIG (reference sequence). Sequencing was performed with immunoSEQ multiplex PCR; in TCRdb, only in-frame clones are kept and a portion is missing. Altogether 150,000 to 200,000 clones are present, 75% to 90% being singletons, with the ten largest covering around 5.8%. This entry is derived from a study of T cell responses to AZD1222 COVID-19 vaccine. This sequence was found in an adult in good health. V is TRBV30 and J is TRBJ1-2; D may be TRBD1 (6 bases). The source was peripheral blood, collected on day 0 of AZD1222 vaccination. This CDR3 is CAWMTGGRRTF. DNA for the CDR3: TGTGCCTGGATGACAGGTGGGAGGAGAACCTTC.